The 14 T cell receptor beta chains listed next were all sequenced from one sample in a study of blood T cells in healthy people across ages. Together with a sample-barcoded 5' primer, a J-beta primer mix was included in a second PCR lasting about 6 to 12 cycles. TCRdb reanalysed the 5' RACE reads using MiXCR and keeps one entry per CDR3 protein. The sample holds some 940,000 distinct CDR3 sequences, 25% to 30% seen once. This sample was also put to use in a study of T cells of mothers and their children.

Sequenced input: blood. All receptors derive from a woman aged 40 to 49 in good health.

There are a few counts of this clonotype. The chain links TRBV7-2 to TRBJ1-4; tentative D call: TRBD1 (5 bases). The V and J ends lost 7 bases and 4 bases respectively, with 10 bases between them. CDR3 length: 13 residues. Germline V gives CDR1 SGHTA, CDR2 FQGNSA. In DNA form, the CDR3 reads TGTGCCAGCACATCGCAGGGTAATGAAAAACTGTTTTTT. Translating gives CASTSQGNEKLFF.

The chain employs TRBV27 and TRBJ1-2; tentative D call: TRBD1 (5 bases). V was shortened by 5 bases and J by 8 bases, with 15 bases between the two germline ends. CDR1 is MNHEY and CDR2 is SMNVEV in the germline V gene (reference sequence). This CDR3 contains 13 residues. CDR3 amino acids: CASSLKGRTGYTF. The CDR3 DNA follows: TGTGCCAGCAGTCTTAAGGGACGTACAGGCTACACCTTC.

V is TRBV10-3 and J is TRBJ2-5; maybe TRBD2 (5 bases). The DNA end lines up better with TRBJ2-7; the J call may be wrong. Per germline, CDR1 ENHRY and CDR2 SYGVKD. This CDR3 region has 14 residues. The DNA for the CDR3 is TGTGCCATCAGTGCGACCGGGAAAGTCCACGAGCAGTACTTC. Translated: CAISATGKVHEQYF.

The CDR3 sequence: CASSERGGPYGYTF. Here the CDR3 DNA reads TGTGCCAGCAGCGAACGGGGGGGTCCCTATGGCTACACCTTC. This chain joins TRBV7-3 and TRBJ1-2; tentative D call: TRBD1 (5 bases). CDR1 is SGHTA and CDR2 is FQGTGA in the germline V gene. The CDR3 extends over 14 amino acids. Deletions cut 5 bases from V and 4 bases from J, with 14 bases between.

The rearrangement joins TRBV5-1 to TRBJ1-6; 8 bases map to TRBD1. Germline lookup yields CDR1 SGHRS and CDR2 YFSETQ. Trimming at V came to 0 bases and at J to 4 bases, leaving 6 bases not matched to a gene. This CDR3 contains 17 residues. CDR3 loop: CASSLEPRTGYNSPLHF. CDR3 sequence (DNA): TGCGCCAGCAGCTTGGAACCACGGACAGGGTATAATTCACCCCTCCACTTT. Full variable domain (outside the CDR3, taken from reference TRBV5-1 and TRBJ1-6): KAGVTQTPRYLIKTRGQQVTLSCSPISGHRSVSWYQQTPGQGLQFLFEYFSETQRNKGNFPGRFSGRQFSNSRSEMNVSTLELGDSALYLCASSLEPRTGYNSPLHFGNGTRLTVT.

This clonotype was seen at least ten times. V gene TRBV4-3 combines with J gene TRBJ1-2; weak D call: TRBD1 (5 bases). The CDR3 runs 15 residues. V was shortened by 2 bases and J by 3 bases, with 13 bases between the two germline ends. Per germline, CDR1 LGHNA and CDR2 YSLEER. The CDR3 nucleotides read TGCGCCAGCAGCCAAAACAAGGCAGGGTACTATGGCTACACCTTC. It encodes CASSQNKAGYYGYTF.

The rearrangement uses TRBV6-5 and TRBJ1-2, with 10 bases fitting TRBD1. The trim removed 8 bases at V and 1 base at J, leaving 7 bases unmatched. Germline values: CDR1 MNHEY, CDR2 SVGAGI. The CDR3 is 15 amino acids. In DNA form, the CDR3 reads TGTGCCAGCGGGGACAGGGGAAGGATTAACTATGGCTACACCTTC. It specifies CASGDRGRINYGYTF.

Many counts were recorded for this clonotype. The chain has TRBV7-3 and TRBJ2-1, with 8 bases matching TRBD1. The junction had 3 bases not matched to a gene; V was cut back by 3 bases and J by 2 bases. The CDR3 consists of 15 residues. Germline values: CDR1 SGHTA, CDR2 FQGTGA. CDR3: CASSFDRGPYNEQFF. CDR3 coding DNA: TGTGCCAGCAGCTTCGACAGGGGTCCCTACAATGAGCAGTTCTTC.

In this sample, this clonotype turned up many times. CDR3 loop: CASTRGGALLYEQYF. CDR3 DNA: TGTGCCAGCACACGCGGGGGGGCCCTCCTCTACGAGCAGTACTTC. This chain connects TRBV28 to TRBJ2-7; 9 nucleotides agree with TRBD2. Germline V gene sequence: CDR1 MDHEN, CDR2 SYDVKM. V was pared by 7 bases and J by 3 bases, with 10 bases of the junction left unmatched. CDR3 size: 15 residues.

This clonotype showed up just once. The chain employs TRBV9 and TRBJ2-2, with D perhaps TRBD1 (5 bases). This CDR3 has 15 amino acids. Trimming removed 0 bases from V and 7 bases from J, with 13 bases in between. The germline gives CDR1 SGDLS, CDR2 YYNGEE. CDR3 residues: CASSVGYGANGELFF. In nucleotides, the CDR3 is TGTGCCAGCAGCGTAGGGTATGGGGCCAACGGGGAGCTGTTTTTT.

This clonotype occurred many times. The chain has TRBV29-1 and TRBJ2-7, with 7 bases lining up with TRBD1. The CDR3 runs 12 residues. Germline CDR1 is SQVTM and CDR2 is ANQGSEA. The junction had 4 bases not matched to a gene; V was cut back by 2 bases and J by 6 bases. The CDR3 coding sequence is TGCAGCGTTGAATCAGGGGGTCGCGAGCAGTACTTC. The encoded protein is CSVESGGREQYF.

This clonotype was seen ten or more times. CDR3 coding DNA: TGTGCCAGTAGGATCGGACTAGAGCAGTTCTTC. This codes for CASRIGLEQFF. The chain couples TRBV12-3 or TRBV12-4 to TRBJ2-1, with a weak D call TRBD2 (6 bases). The CDR3 has 11 residues. Trimming pared 9 bases from V and 10 bases from J, leaving 13 bases between.

This clonotype was seen at least ten times. V is TRBV28 and J is TRBJ2-7, with 7 bases matching TRBD1. Germline CDR1 and CDR2: MDHEN and SYDVKM. This CDR3 spans 16 amino acids. Germline trimming cut 6 bases from V and 2 bases from J; bases unmatched to any gene: 13. CDR3 region: CASSRLRRTGAYEQYF. The CDR3 DNA reads as TGTGCCAGCAGCCGACTCCGAAGGACAGGAGCCTACGAGCAGTACTTC.

About this clonotype itself: Germline is not matched at one junction end, which may reflect a read error. V is TRBV6-2 or TRBV6-3 and J is TRBJ1-2; D remains ambiguous. CDR1 and CDR2 from the germline V gene are MNHEY and SVGEGT. The CDR3 has 15 residues. This CDR3 reads CASSYSQVLNYGYAF. CDR3 sequence (DNA): TGTGCCAGCAGTTACTCCCAGGTTCTTAACTATGGCTACGCCTTC.